The present TCR beta chain was sequenced within a study of T-cell memory formation after mild COVID-19. Germline V CDR1 and CDR2: MNHEY, SVGAGI. V lost 6 bases and J lost 2, with 17 bases in between. The CDR3 consists of 15 residues. TCRdb reprocessed the 5' RACE reads via MiXCR and lists one record per CDR3 protein. In the table there are 450,000 to 650,000 distinct CDR3 sequences, about a fifth of which are singletons. This clonotype has only a few counts. Sequencing was performed on PBMCs or a T cell subset sorted from them (not recorded which). The receptor comes from an adult woman who had mild COVID-19 (a few samples of this study predate the infection). Cell type and time point are not known. This chain joins TRBV6-5 and TRBJ2-7, with D unresolved. Here the CDR3 DNA reads TGTGCCAGCAGCCCGGACGGATTGGTAACCTACGAGCAGTACTTC. Protein sequence: CASSPDGLVTYEQYF.